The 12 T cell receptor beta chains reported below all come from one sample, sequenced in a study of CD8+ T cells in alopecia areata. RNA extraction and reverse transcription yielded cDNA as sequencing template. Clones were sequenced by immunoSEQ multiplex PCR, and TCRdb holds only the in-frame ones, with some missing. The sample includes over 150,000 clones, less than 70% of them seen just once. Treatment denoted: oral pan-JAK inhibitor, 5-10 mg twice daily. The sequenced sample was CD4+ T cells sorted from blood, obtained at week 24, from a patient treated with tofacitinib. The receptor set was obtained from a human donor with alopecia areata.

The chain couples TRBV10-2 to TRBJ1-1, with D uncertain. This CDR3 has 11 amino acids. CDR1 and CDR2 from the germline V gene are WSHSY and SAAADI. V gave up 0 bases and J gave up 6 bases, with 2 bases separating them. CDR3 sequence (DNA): TGCGCCAGCAGTGAGTCTTCTGAAGCTTTCTTT. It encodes CASSESSEAFF.

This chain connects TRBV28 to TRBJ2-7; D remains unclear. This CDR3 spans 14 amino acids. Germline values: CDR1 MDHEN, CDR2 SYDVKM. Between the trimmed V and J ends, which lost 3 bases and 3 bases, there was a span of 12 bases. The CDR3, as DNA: TGTGCCAGCAGTTTCTTCGGCCGAGTCTACGAGCAGTACTTC. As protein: CASSFFGRVYEQYF.

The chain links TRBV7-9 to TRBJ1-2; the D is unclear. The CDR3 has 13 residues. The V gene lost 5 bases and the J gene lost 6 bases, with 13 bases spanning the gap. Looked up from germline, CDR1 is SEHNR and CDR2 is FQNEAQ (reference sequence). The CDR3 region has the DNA TGTGCCAGCAGCCGGGGAAGGTCGGATGGCTACACCTTC. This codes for CASSRGRSDGYTF.

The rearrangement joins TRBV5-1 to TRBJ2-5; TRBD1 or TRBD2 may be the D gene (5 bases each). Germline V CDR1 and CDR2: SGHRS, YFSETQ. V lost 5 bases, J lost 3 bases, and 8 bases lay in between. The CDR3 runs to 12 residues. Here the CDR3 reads CASRVGEETQYF. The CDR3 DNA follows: TGCGCCAGCAGAGTGGGGGAAGAGACCCAGTACTTC.

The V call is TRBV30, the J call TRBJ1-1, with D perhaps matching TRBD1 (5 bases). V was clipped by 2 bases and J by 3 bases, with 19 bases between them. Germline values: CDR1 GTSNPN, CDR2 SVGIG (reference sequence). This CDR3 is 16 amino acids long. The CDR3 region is CAWSSGGLWRDTEAFF. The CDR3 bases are TGTGCCTGGAGTTCGGGGGGTCTTTGGAGGGACACTGAAGCTTTCTTT.

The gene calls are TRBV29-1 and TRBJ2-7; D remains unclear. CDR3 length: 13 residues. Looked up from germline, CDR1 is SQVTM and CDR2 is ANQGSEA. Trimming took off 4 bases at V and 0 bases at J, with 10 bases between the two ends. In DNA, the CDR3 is TGCAGCGTTGTTGGTAGGTTCTCCTACGAGCAGTACTTC. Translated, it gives CSVVGRFSYEQYF.

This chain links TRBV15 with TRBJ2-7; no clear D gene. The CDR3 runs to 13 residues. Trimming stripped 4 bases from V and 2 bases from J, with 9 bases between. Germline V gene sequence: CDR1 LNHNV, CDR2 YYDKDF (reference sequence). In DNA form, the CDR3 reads TGTGCCACCAGCACTGGCAGAGCCTACGAGCAGTACTTC. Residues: CATSTGRAYEQYF.

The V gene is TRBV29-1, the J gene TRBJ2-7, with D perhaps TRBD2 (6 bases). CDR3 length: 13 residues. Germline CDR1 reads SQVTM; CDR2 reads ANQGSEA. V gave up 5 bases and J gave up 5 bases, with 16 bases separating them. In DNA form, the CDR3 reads TGCAGCGTTCCGGTGGGGGGAAAGCACGAGCAGTACTTC. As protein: CSVPVGGKHEQYF.

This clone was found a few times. In DNA form, the CDR3 reads TGCAGCGTTCGGGAGGCAGGGGAGACCCAGTACTTC. The encoded protein is CSVREAGETQYF. This chain joins TRBV29-1 and TRBJ2-5, with 7 bases fitting TRBD2. V was pared by 5 bases and J by 5 bases, with 5 bases of the junction left unmatched. Germline CDR1 SQVTM, CDR2 ANQGSEA. The CDR3 length is 12 residues. Full variable domain (outside the CDR3, taken from reference TRBV29-1 and TRBJ2-5): SAVISQKPSRDICQRGTSLTIQCQVDSQVTMMFWYRQQPGQSLTLIATANQGSEATYESGFVIDKFPISRPNLTFSTLTVSNMSPEDSSIYLCSVREAGETQYFGPGTRLLVL.

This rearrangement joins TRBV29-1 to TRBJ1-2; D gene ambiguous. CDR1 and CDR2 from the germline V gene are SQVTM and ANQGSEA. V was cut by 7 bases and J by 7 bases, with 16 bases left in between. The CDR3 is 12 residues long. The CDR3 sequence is CSARPPRGGYTF. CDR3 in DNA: TGCAGCGCTCGCCCCCCTCGGGGTGGCTACACCTTC.

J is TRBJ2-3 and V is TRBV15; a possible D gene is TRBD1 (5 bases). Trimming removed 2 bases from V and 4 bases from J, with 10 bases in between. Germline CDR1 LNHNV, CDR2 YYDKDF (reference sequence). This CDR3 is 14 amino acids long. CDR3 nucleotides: TGTGCCACCAGCAGAAATATGGGGCCAGATACGCAGTATTTT. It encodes CATSRNMGPDTQYF. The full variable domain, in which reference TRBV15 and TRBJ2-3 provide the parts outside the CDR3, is DAMVIQNPRYQVTQFGKPVTLSCSQTLNHNVMYWYQQKSSQAPKLLFHYYDKDFNNEADTPDNFQSRRPNTSFCFLDIRSPGLGDTAMYLCATSRNMGPDTQYFGPGTRLTVL.

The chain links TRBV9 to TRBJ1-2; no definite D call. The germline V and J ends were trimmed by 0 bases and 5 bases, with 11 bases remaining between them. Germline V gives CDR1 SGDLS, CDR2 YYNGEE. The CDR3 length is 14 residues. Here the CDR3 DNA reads TGTGCCAGCAGCGTAGGTGAGGGATATTATGGCTACACCTTC. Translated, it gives CASSVGEGYYGYTF. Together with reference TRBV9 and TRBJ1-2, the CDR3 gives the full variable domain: DSGVTQTPKHLITATGQRVTLRCSPRSGDLSVYWYQQSLDQGLQFLIQYYNGEERAKGNILERFSAQQFPDLHSELNLSSLELGDSALYFCASSVGEGYYGYTFGSGTRLTVV.